This TCR beta chain was obtained from a study of blood T cell repertoires in COVID-19. The CDR3 length is 15 residues. Germline loops: CDR1 SGHTS, CDR2 YDEGEE. The J segment lost 1 base and the V segment lost 1 base, leaving 2 bases of the junction unmatched. Assay used: immunoSEQ multiplex PCR; TCRdb lists only in-frame clones, some missing. The top ten hold approximately 4% of the sample, which has 200,000 to 250,000 clones, 82% seen once. This clonotype was obtained from a woman at least 80 years old with acute or convalescent COVID-19. The specimen sequenced was peripheral blood. The V call is TRBV5-8, the J call TRBJ2-7; 10 bases fit TRBD1. CDR3 residues: CASSLKGQGSYEQYF. CDR3 sequence (DNA): TGTGCCAGCAGCTTGAAGGGACAGGGGTCCTACGAGCAGTACTTC. The whole variable domain, filled in from reference TRBV5-8 and TRBJ2-7, reads EAGVTQSPTHLIKTRGQQATLRCSPISGHTSVYWYQQALGLGLQFLLWYDEGEERNRGNFPPRFSGRQFPNYSSELNVNALELEDSALYLCASSLKGQGSYEQYFGPGTRLTVT.